This T cell receptor beta chain is from a study of CD8+ T cells in alopecia areata. For the study at large: Dosing spanned 6 to 18 months on tofacitinib, then 6 months off drug.

To note about this clone: Its target is unknown.

Treatment reported: oral pan-JAK inhibitor, 5-10 mg twice daily. PBMC-derived CD4+ and CD8+ T cells were sorted. The study, taken as a whole, reports: Patients shared TCRs less clearly than mice did, possibly owing to HLA.

Reverse transcribed after extraction, RNA yielded cDNA as the sequencing template. The data were produced by immunoSEQ multiplex PCR, yet TCRdb's version contains in-frame clones alone and is incomplete. The sample records 170,000 or so clones, 53% being singletons. Germline loops: CDR1 PRHDT, CDR2 FYEKMQ (reference sequence). CDR3 length: 15 residues. V was pared by 0 bases and J by 4 bases, with 13 bases between. This specimen was CD8+ T cells sorted from blood, taken at week 24, from a patient treated with tofacitinib. The source is a human donor with alopecia areata. The chain employs TRBV13 and TRBJ2-7; D is ambiguous. DNA for the CDR3: TGTGCCAGCAGCTTAGGCGGCTCGGGCAGGTACGAGCAGTACTTC. Translated: CASSLGGSGRYEQYF.